These T cell receptor beta chains were read from a single sample in a study of OX40 agonist ivuxolimab in advanced cancers. TCRdb's copy holds only in-frame clones and misses some; the assay was immunoSEQ multiplex PCR. Among 85,000 to 100,000 clones, around 87% were seen once, and the ten largest hold roughly 4%. This specimen consisted of CD4+ or CD8+ T cells sorted from blood, obtained in a trial of the OX40 agonist ivuxolimab. The origin of the receptors is an adult with an advanced solid tumor such as melanoma, head and neck, liver or kidney cancer. Each CDR3 is given with its conserved first and last residue. The D gene is left open where the match is weak. Size values are once, few and many counts, or a class for expanded clones, and some rows have none.

- TRBJ2-7 - TRBV30 CAWSVLVHEQYF TGTGCCTGGAGTGTACTCGTCCACGAGCAGTACTTC
- TRBJ2-3 TRBD2 TRBV5-4 CASTKAGWSTDTQYF TGTGCCAGCACTAAAGCGGGATGGAGCACAGATACGCAGTATTTT
- TRBJ2-1 - TRBV10-3 CAISEGSSEWSEQFF TGTGCCATCAGTGAGGGGTCTAGCGAATGGAGTGAGCAGTTCTTC
- TRBJ2-7 - TRBV11-2 CASSPAEGSSYEQYF TGTGCCAGCAGCCCCGCCGAAGGGTCCTCCTACGAGCAGTACTTC
- TRBJ1-5 - TRBV6-6 CASSPLGNQPQHF TGTGCCAGCAGCCCCCTAGGCAATCAGCCCCAGCATTTT
- TRBJ1-1 TRBD1 TRBV7-9 CASSLDGGQGAPVAFF TGTGCCAGCAGCTTAGACGGAGGTCAGGGGGCACCCGTAGCTTTCTTT
- TRBJ1-1 TRBD1 TRBV2 CASSEGALTGFAFF TGTGCCAGCAGTGAAGGGGCTTTGACAGGGTTCGCTTTCTTT
- TRBJ2-5 - TRBV19 CASSIGPRETQYF TGTGCCAGTAGTATAGGGCCAAGGGAGACCCAGTACTTC
- TRBJ2-2 - TRBV7-9 CASSQQPLPNTGELFF TGTGCCAGCAGCCAACAGCCGCTCCCGAACACCGGGGAGCTGTTTTTT
- TRBJ1-2 - TRBV7-6 CASSLFAGREDGYTF TGTGCCAGCAGCTTATTCGCAGGGAGAGAGGATGGCTACACCTTC
- TRBJ1-1 TRBD1 TRBV5-1 CASSVLQGANTEAFF TGCGCCAGCAGCGTTCTTCAGGGGGCGAACACTGAAGCTTTCTTT
- TRBJ1-1 - TRBV5-1 CASSSMVSNTEAFF TGCGCCAGCAGCTCAATGGTATCGAACACTGAAGCTTTCTTT
- TRBJ2-2 TRBD1 TRBV27 CASSPGGSDGELFF TGTGCCAGCAGTCCAGGGGGCTCGGACGGGGAGCTGTTTTTT
- TRBJ2-7 TRBD2 TRBV27 CASSFSGRRYEQYF TGTGCCAGCAGTTTTAGCGGGAGACGATACGAGCAGTACTTC
- TRBJ1-1 TRBD1 TRBV11-2 CASSLEPTGALDTEAFF TGTGCCAGCAGCTTAGAACCGACAGGGGCCTTGGACACTGAAGCTTTCTTT
once TRBJ1-2 TRBD1 TRBV14 CASSPRQGSYGYTF TGTGCCAGCAGCCCAAGACAGGGGAGCTATGGCTACACCTTC
- TRBJ2-3 - TRBV11-3 CASSLDWVDTQYF TGTGCCAGCAGCTTAGATTGGGTCGATACGCAGTATTTT
- TRBJ2-1 - TRBV6-1 CASGKLLGQFF TGTGCCAGCGGTAAACTATTGGGGCAGTTCTTC
- TRBJ1-1 TRBD1 TRBV9 CASSPKTGTNTEAFF TGTGCCAGCAGCCCCAAGACAGGGACGAACACTGAAGCTTTCTTT
few TRBJ1-5 - TRBV10-3 CATTDGNSNQPQHF TGTGCCACCACGGACGGTAATAGCAATCAGCCCCAGCATTTT
- TRBJ1-1 TRBD1 TRBV9 CASSVLDRGPTEAFF TGTGCCAGCAGCGTATTGGACAGGGGTCCCACTGAAGCTTTCTTT
- TRBJ1-5 - TRBV2 CACTGLRNQPQHF TGTGCCTGCACCGGGCTACGCAATCAGCCCCAGCATTTT
- TRBJ2-1 TRBD2 TRBV7-9 CASSFLPSGSYNEQFF TGTGCCAGCAGCTTCCTCCCTAGCGGGAGCTACAATGAGCAGTTCTTC
- TRBJ1-5 TRBD1 TRBV27 CASSYGTGGSNQPQHF TGTGCCAGCAGTTATGGGACAGGGGGTAGTAATCAGCCCCAGCATTTT
- TRBJ2-2 - TRBV10-3 CAIKWQGDTGELFF TGTGCCATCAAATGGCAGGGCGACACCGGGGAGCTGTTTTTT
- TRBJ1-2 - TRBV2 CASSSPANYGYTF TGTGCCAGCAGTTCTCCAGCTAACTATGGCTACACCTTC
- TRBJ1-2 - TRBV4-3 CASSQDPGRAYGYTF TGCGCCAGCAGCCAAGATCCAGGGCGGGCCTATGGCTACACCTTC
- TRBJ1-4 TRBD1 TRBV7-6 CASRERTGSEKLFF TGTGCCAGCAGGGAGCGGACAGGGTCGGAAAAACTGTTTTTT
- TRBJ2-3 TRBD1 TRBV4-1 CASSQETHGQGQGDTQYF TGCGCCAGCAGCCAAGAGACGCACGGACAGGGGCAGGGAGATACGCAGTATTTT
- TRBJ2-3 - TRBV5-4 CASSPAGRDSTDTQYF TGTGCCAGCAGCCCGGCCGGGCGGGACAGCACAGATACGCAGTATTTT
- TRBJ2-1 TRBD2 TRBV9 CASSVMNSGGYNEQFF TGTGCCAGCAGCGTTATGAATAGCGGGGGTTACAATGAGCAGTTCTTC
- TRBJ2-7 - TRBV30 CAWSADVYEQYF TGTGCCTGGAGCGCCGATGTCTACGAGCAGTACTTC
- TRBJ2-3 - TRBV11-2 CASTIGTGRGVDTQYF TGTGCCAGCACGATCGGAACCGGGCGCGGGGTAGATACGCAGTATTTT
- TRBJ2-1 TRBD2 TRBV19 CASRSGLADSYNEQFF TGTGCCAGTAGATCCGGACTAGCGGACTCCTACAATGAGCAGTTCTTC
- TRBJ2-1 TRBD2 TRBV7-9 CASSLTSGNDEQFF TGTGCCAGCAGCTTAACTAGCGGGAACGATGAGCAGTTCTTC
- TRBJ2-7 - TRBV7-9 CASSLAFQQEVSYEQYF TGTGCCAGCAGCTTAGCGTTTCAACAGGAGGTGTCTTACGAGCAGTACTTC
- TRBJ1-5 TRBD1 TRBV10-1 CASRPKTGAQPQHF TGCGCCAGCAGACCCAAGACAGGGGCTCAGCCCCAGCATTTT
- TRBJ1-5 TRBD1 TRBV18 CASSALDRASNQPQHF TGTGCCAGCTCAGCTCTGGACAGGGCGAGCAATCAGCCCCAGCATTTT
- TRBJ2-7 - TRBV27 CASSLNSQGTGEQYF TGTGCCAGCAGTTTAAATAGTCAGGGAACCGGCGAGCAGTACTTC
- TRBJ2-1 - TRBV7-8 CASSGPGGEQFF TGTGCCAGCAGTGGACCCGGGGGCGAGCAGTTCTTC
- TRBJ1-3 - TRBV5-4 CASSRSSGNTIYF TGTGCCAGCAGCAGGAGCTCTGGAAACACCATATATTTT
once TRBJ1-1 - TRBV14 CASSQGWNTEAFF TGTGCCAGCAGCCAAGGCTGGAACACTGAAGCTTTCTTT
once TRBJ2-7 - TRBV19 CASSIGQGGEQYF TGTGCCAGTAGTATTGGCCAGGGGGGCGAGCAGTACTTC
- TRBJ1-5 TRBD1 TRBV6-6 CASSYGQGNQPQHF TGTGCCAGCAGTTACGGACAGGGTAATCAGCCCCAGCATTTT
- TRBJ2-2 - TRBV9 CASSVLQGSTGELFF TGTGCCAGCAGCGTACTGCAGGGGAGCACCGGGGAGCTGTTTTTT
once TRBJ2-4 - TRBV2 CASSSLNIQYF TGTGCCAGCAGCTCATTAAACATTCAGTACTTC
- TRBJ2-2 - TRBV11-3 CASSTQGSGELFF TGTGCCAGCAGCACCCAGGGTAGCGGGGAGCTGTTTTTT
- TRBJ2-3 - TRBV9 CASSVATGQGRTDTQYF TGTGCCAGCAGCGTAGCTACCGGGCAGGGGCGGACAGATACGCAGTATTTT
- TRBJ1-1 - TRBV9 CASSAKIVQGGNTEAFF TGTGCCAGCAGCGCGAAAATAGTACAGGGAGGTAACACTGAAGCTTTCTTT
- TRBJ2-5 - TRBV11-2 CASSLDGTNQETQYF TGTGCCAGCAGCTTGGACGGGACAAACCAAGAGACCCAGTACTTC
- TRBJ2-1 - TRBV7-9 CASSLAGGRGNEQFF TGTGCCAGCAGCTTAGCAGGGGGGCGGGGCAATGAGCAGTTCTTC
- TRBJ2-5 TRBD1 TRBV5-1 CASSLGTGRQETQYF TGCGCCAGCAGCTTGGGGACAGGAAGACAAGAGACCCAGTACTTC
- TRBJ2-5 - TRBV29-1 CSVGLETQYF TGCAGCGTTGGACTCGAGACCCAGTACTTC
few TRBJ2-3 - TRBV2 CASSEGAVIITDTQYF TGTGCCAGCAGTGAAGGGGCAGTCATTATCACAGATACGCAGTATTTT
- TRBJ2-2 - TRBV5-1 CASSPSQGNTGELFF TGCGCCAGCAGCCCAAGTCAGGGGAACACCGGGGAGCTGTTTTTT